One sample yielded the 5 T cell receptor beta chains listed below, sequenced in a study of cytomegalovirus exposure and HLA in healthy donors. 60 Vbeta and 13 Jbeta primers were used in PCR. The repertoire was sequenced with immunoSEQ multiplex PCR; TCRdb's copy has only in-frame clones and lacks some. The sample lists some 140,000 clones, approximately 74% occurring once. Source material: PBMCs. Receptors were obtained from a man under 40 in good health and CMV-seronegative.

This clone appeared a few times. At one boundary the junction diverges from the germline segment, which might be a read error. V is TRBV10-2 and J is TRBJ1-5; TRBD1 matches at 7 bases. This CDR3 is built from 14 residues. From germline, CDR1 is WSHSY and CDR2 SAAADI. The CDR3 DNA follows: TGCGCCAGCAGTGTACAGGGGATGAATCAGCCCCAGAATTTT. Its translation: CASSVQGMNQPQNF.

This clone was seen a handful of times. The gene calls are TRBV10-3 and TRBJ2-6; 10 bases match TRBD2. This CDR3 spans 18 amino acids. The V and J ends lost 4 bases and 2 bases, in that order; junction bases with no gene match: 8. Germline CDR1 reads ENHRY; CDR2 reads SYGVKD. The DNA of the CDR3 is TGTGCCATCAGTGGAGGAGCGGGGGGGCCCCCTGGGGCCAACGTCCTGACTTTC. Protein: CAISGGAGGPPGANVLTF.

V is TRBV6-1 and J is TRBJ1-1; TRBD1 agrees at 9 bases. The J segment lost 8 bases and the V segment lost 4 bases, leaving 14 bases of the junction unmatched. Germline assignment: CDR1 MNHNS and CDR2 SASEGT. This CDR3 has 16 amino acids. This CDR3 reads CASSGTGGARLREAFF. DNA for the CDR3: TGTGCCAGCAGTGGCACAGGGGGCGCGAGATTAAGGGAAGCTTTCTTT.

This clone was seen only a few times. CDR3 sequence: CASSEPAWPPTDTQYF. The DNA for the CDR3 is TGTGCCAGCAGTGAACCCGCATGGCCCCCCACAGATACGCAGTATTTT. The chain uses TRBV25-1 and TRBJ2-3; no clear D. This CDR3 spans 16 amino acids. Trimming took off 2 bases at V and 2 bases at J, with 14 bases between the two ends. Germline CDR1 reads MGHDK; CDR2 reads SYGVNS. The complete variable domain, with remaining parts taken from reference TRBV25-1 and TRBJ2-3, reads EADIYQTPRYLVIGTGKKITLECSQTMGHDKMYWYQQDPGMELHLIHYSYGVNSTEKGDLSSESTVSRIRTEHFPLTLESARPSHTSQYLCASSEPAWPPTDTQYFGPGTRLTVL.

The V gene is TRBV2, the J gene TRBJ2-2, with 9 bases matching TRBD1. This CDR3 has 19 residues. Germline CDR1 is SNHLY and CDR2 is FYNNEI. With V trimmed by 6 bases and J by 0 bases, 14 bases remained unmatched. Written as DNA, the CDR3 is TGTGCCAGCAGCGTTACCGGACAGGGGCCGGCTGCGAACACCGGGGAGCTGTTTTTT. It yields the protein CASSVTGQGPAANTGELFF.